This TCR beta chain was profiled in a study of T-cell reconstitution after alpha-beta-depleted transplantation in children. V was trimmed by 0 bases and J by 7 bases, leaving 16 bases between them. CDR3 size: 15 residues. Germline V gene sequence: CDR1 LGHDT, CDR2 YNNKEL (reference sequence). Construction of the TCRbeta library involved unique molecular identifiers. Via MiXCR, TCRdb re-called the PCR reads, giving one row per CDR3 protein. This sample has some 440,000 distinct CDR3 sequences, with 15% to 20% found just once. V gene TRBV3-1 combines with J gene TRBJ2-7; D possibly corresponds to TRBD1 (5 bases). The sequence was collected from a boy in the first two years of life who had a stem cell transplant for Wiskott-Aldrich syndrome, so the T cells may come from the graft donor. The specimen comprised PBMCs, mostly from graft donor cells, sampled 360 days after TCRalphabeta/CD19-depleted stem cell transplant. The CDR3 region has the DNA TGTGCCAGCAGCCAAGACCGTAGGGGCAGGGAAGAGCAGTACTTC. Encoded protein: CASSQDRRGREEQYF.